The 16 T cell receptor beta chains below were found in one sample sequenced in a study of technical replicates of blood from a few donors. Repertoires were generated with immunoSEQ multiplex PCR, while TCRdb's copy carries only in-frame clones and drops some. The table lists about 90,000 clones, approximately 90% of them singletons. The sequenced material came from T cells isolated from PBMCs. The receptors derive from a human donor in good health.

This chain uses TRBV29-1 with TRBJ2-2; 7 nucleotides agree with TRBD2. CDR1 and CDR2 from the germline V gene are SQVTM and ANQGSEA. V shed 4 bases, J shed 7 bases, and the junction held 15 bases outside the gene matches. This CDR3 comprises 16 residues. CDR3 amino acids: CSVGHYSGLVYGELFF. CDR3 nucleotides: TGCAGCGTTGGACATTACAGCGGACTAGTTTACGGGGAGCTGTTTTTT.

The V call is TRBV7-9, the J call TRBJ2-3, with D possibly TRBD1 on 6 matching bases. CDR1 SEHNR and CDR2 FQNEAQ come from the germline V gene (reference sequence). The ends were cut back, 4 bases at V and 1 base at J, with 21 bases in the middle. This CDR3 has 18 residues. The DNA for the CDR3 is TGTGCCAGCAGCTATATAAGGGGCTCCGGGACACGCACAGATACGCAGTATTTT. It encodes CASSYIRGSGTRTDTQYF.

The table lists this clone with a count of one. The genes are TRBV27 and TRBJ2-7; a weak D match, TRBD2 (6 bases). V was clipped by 0 bases and J by 5 bases, with 11 bases between them. The CDR3 runs to 14 residues. CDR1 is MNHEY, CDR2 SMNVEV, per germline (reference sequence). The DNA of the CDR3 is TGTGCCAGCAGTTTATCGGTACGCGGGGACGAGCAGTACTTC. Translating it yields CASSLSVRGDEQYF.

The rearrangement links TRBV7-9 to TRBJ1-6, with 9 bases identical to TRBD1. This CDR3 has 16 amino acids. The germline V gene has CDR1 SEHNR and CDR2 FQNEAQ (reference sequence). With 4 bases clipped from V and 7 bases from J, the junction kept 8 bases outside the gene matches. The CDR3 sequence is CASSSTRDRVNSPLHF. The CDR3 DNA sequence: TGTGCCAGCAGCTCCACCCGGGACAGGGTAAATTCACCCCTCCACTTT.

This clone was observed a handful of times. This chain uses TRBV5-4 with TRBJ1-1, with D unresolved. Trimming took 3 bases from V and 4 from J, leaving 13 bases between them. CDR1 is SGHNT and CDR2 is YYREEE in the germline V gene (reference sequence). The CDR3 covers 14 residues. The CDR3 nucleotides read TGTGCCAGCAGCTCCCGTGGCGGAAGCACTGAAGCTTTCTTT. This sequence encodes CASSSRGGSTEAFF.

The CDR3 here is CASSPGTGDYEQYF. CDR3 DNA: TGTGCCAGCAGCCCCGGGACAGGGGACTACGAGCAGTACTTC. This chain uses TRBV7-6 with TRBJ2-7, with 10 bases that match TRBD1. Unmatched junction bases numbered 4, after V lost 5 bases and J lost 3 bases. The CDR3 consists of 14 residues. Per germline, CDR1 SGHVS and CDR2 FNYEAQ.

CDR3 in amino acids: CASSPDRAEAGYTF. Written as DNA, the CDR3 is TGTGCCAGCTCTCCCGACAGGGCCGAAGCTGGCTACACCTTC. The chain combines TRBV18 with TRBJ1-2; 7 nucleotides match TRBD1. The CDR3 runs 14 residues. After removal of 6 bases from V and 7 bases from J, the junction contained 11 bases not matched to a gene. In germline, CDR1 is KGHSH, CDR2 LQKENI. The entire variable domain, with the rest obtained from reference TRBV18 and TRBJ1-2, is as follows: NAGVMQNPRHLVRRRGQEARLRCSPMKGHSHVYWYRQLPEEGLKFMVYLQKENIIDESGMPKERFSAEFPKEGPSILRIQQVVRGDSAAYFCASSPDRAEAGYTFGSGTRLTVV.

The chain recombines TRBV19 with TRBJ2-7; a weak D match, TRBD1 (6 bases). The CDR3 extends over 15 amino acids. Germline V CDR1 and CDR2: LNHDA, SQIVND (reference sequence). The ends were cut back, 5 bases at V and 3 bases at J, with 17 bases in the middle. CDR3 sequence (DNA): TGTGCCAGTAGTCCGGGACAATTAAAGGACTACGAGCAGTACTTC. Translating it yields CASSPGQLKDYEQYF.

V usage is TRBV6-4 and J usage is TRBJ1-1; TRBD1 is a possible D gene (5 bases). Germline V lookup: CDR1 MRHNA, CDR2 SNTAGT. The V end was cut by 6 bases, the J end by 1 base, with 9 bases between. The CDR3 consists of 13 residues. Here the CDR3 reads CASRVTANTEAFF. DNA for the CDR3: TGTGCCAGCAGGGTGACAGCGAACACTGAAGCTTTCTTT.

The V and J genes are TRBV9 and TRBJ1-3; tentatively, D is TRBD1 (5 bases). V lost 0 bases and J 4 bases, leaving 8 bases between the germline ends. Germline V lookup: CDR1 SGDLS, CDR2 YYNGEE. The CDR3 has 14 amino acids. The CDR3 nucleotides read TGTGCCAGCAGCGTAGAGGGGTTCGGAAACACCATATATTTT. Translation gives CASSVEGFGNTIYF.

The V and J genes are TRBV10-1 and TRBJ2-1, with TRBD1 identical over 7 bases. The CDR3 is made up of 16 amino acids. The V gene's germline CDR1 is WNHNN and CDR2 SYGVQD (reference sequence). The V gene end was trimmed by 2 bases and the J gene end by 7 bases; junction bases not matched to a gene: 11. Here the CDR3 DNA reads TGCGCCAGCAGTGAGCCCGACAGGGCCCTACCGAATGAGCAGTTCTTC. Amino acids: CASSEPDRALPNEQFF.

The chain has TRBV4-1 and TRBJ2-1, with D maybe TRBD1 (5 bases). V lost 4 bases and J lost 1, with 23 bases in between. This CDR3 contains 19 residues. Germline CDR1 reads MGHRA; CDR2 reads YSYEKL. CDR3 DNA sequence: TGCGCCAGCAGCCCGGACATTTTTCGTTCCCAAGGATCCTACAATGAGCAGTTCTTC. Its translation: CASSPDIFRSQGSYNEQFF.

This chain uses TRBV7-9 with TRBJ1-4; 7 nucleotides line up with TRBD1. The germline V gene encodes CDR1 SEHNR and CDR2 FQNEAQ (reference sequence). V lost 5 bases and J lost 4; bases outside the gene matches: 7. The CDR3 has 15 residues. CDR3 residues: CASSQGTADNEKLFF. The CDR3 DNA is TGTGCCAGCAGCCAAGGGACAGCTGATAATGAAAAACTGTTTTTT.

This clone has only one observation. Here the CDR3 DNA reads TGTGCCAGCAGTTTAATCCAGGGATCTCTCACAGATACGCAGTATTTT. Protein product: CASSLIQGSLTDTQYF. This chain links TRBV27 with TRBJ2-3, with D possibly being TRBD1 (5 bases). Deletions cut 2 bases from V and 2 bases from J, with 14 bases between. The CDR3 runs to 16 residues. Germline-derived CDR1 and CDR2 are MNHEY and SMNVEV (reference sequence).

The J gene is TRBJ1-2, the V gene TRBV30, with 7 nucleotides matching TRBD1. This CDR3 is 11 amino acids long. CDR1 is GTSNPN and CDR2 is SVGIG in the germline V gene (reference sequence). V was pared by 5 bases and J by 8 bases, with 5 bases of the junction left unmatched. DNA of the CDR3: TGTGCCTGGGACAGGGTGGAGGGCTACACCTTC. Amino acids: CAWDRVEGYTF.

The chain combines TRBV30 with TRBJ1-6, with 9 positions matching TRBD1. V lost 0 bases and J lost 7; bases outside the gene matches: 7. CDR1 is GTSNPN and CDR2 is SVGIG in the germline V gene (reference sequence). The CDR3 runs to 16 residues. The CDR3 here is CAWSVPGQGKNSPLHF. As DNA, the CDR3 is TGTGCCTGGAGTGTTCCCGGACAGGGGAAAAATTCACCCCTCCACTTT.